These T cell receptor beta chains were read from a single sample in a study of beta chain features in type 1 diabetes. The assay was immunoSEQ multiplex PCR, and TCRdb's table has in-frame clones only and misses some. The sample has under 400,000 clones; 15% to 20% are singletons. Source material: naive CD4+ T cells from blood. These receptor sequences come from a woman aged 18-35 years in good health. Both conserved end residues are part of each CDR3. The D gene is left open where the match is weak. Where a row states a size, it is once, few, many or the class of an expanded clone; other rows omit it.

TRBJ2-3	NA	TRBV5-1	NA	TGCGCCAGCAGCTTTAAAGATACGCAGTATTTT	CASSFKDTQYF
TRBJ2-6	NA	TRBV5-1	NA	TGCGCCAGCAGCTCTACAGGTGCCGGGGCCAACGTCCTGACTTTC	CASSSTGAGANVLTF
TRBJ1-4	NA	TRBV28	NA	TGTGCCAGCAGTTTATGGAAATTAACGGCTCAGGGAAATGAAAAACTGTTTTTT	CASSLWKLTAQGNEKLFF
TRBJ1-2	NA	TRBV5-4	TRBD1	TGTGCCAGCAGCCCGAGACAGGGGGTTAGCTATGGCTACACCTTC	CASSPRQGVSYGYTF
TRBJ1-2	few	TRBV5-1	NA	TGCGCCAGCAGCTTCGGCGGGGAGATCGGCGGCTACACCTTC	CASSFGGEIGGYTF
TRBJ2-2	few	TRBV7-9	NA	TGTGCCAGCAGCATGATAGATTCCGCGAACACCGGGGAGCTGTTTTTT	CASSMIDSANTGELFF
TRBJ1-2	few	TRBV6-5	NA	TGTGCCAGCAGTTACGACGGGAACAATGGCTACACCTTC	CASSYDGNNGYTF
TRBJ2-3	NA	TRBV14	TRBD2	TGTGCCAGCAGCCGGGGACTAGCGGGAGTAAGAACAGATACGCAGTATTTT	CASSRGLAGVRTDTQYF
TRBJ2-5	NA	TRBV18	NA	TGTGCCAGCTCACCAACCCCGGACAGCTACCAAGAGACCCAGTACTTC	CASSPTPDSYQETQYF
TRBJ1-5	few	TRBV19	TRBD1	TGTGCCACCTCGGGACAGTATAATCAGCCCCAGCATTTT	CATSGQYNQPQHF
TRBJ2-5	NA	TRBV19	TRBD1	TGTGCCAGTAGTATACGTGGACAGGGTCAAGAGACCCAGTACTTC	CASSIRGQGQETQYF
TRBJ1-6	NA	TRBV4-3	TRBD1	TGCGCCAGCAGCTCGGGACAGGTTGGCTCACCCCTCCACTTT	CASSSGQVGSPLHF
TRBJ1-1	NA	TRBV4-1	NA	TGCGCCAGCAGACAGGGAGGGGACCCTGAAGCTTTCTTT	CASRQGGDPEAFF
TRBJ2-7	NA	TRBV25-1	NA	TGTGCCAGCAGTGATACTAGGGGGGGAAACTACGAGCAGTACTTC	CASSDTRGGNYEQYF
TRBJ1-1	NA	TRBV29-1	NA	TGCAGCGTTGAAGCCCAGGGGATGAACACTGAAGCTTTCTTT	CSVEAQGMNTEAFF
TRBJ2-5	NA	TRBV7-9	NA	TGTGCCAGCAGCTTACTCGGGCAAGAGACCCAGTACTTC	CASSLLGQETQYF
TRBJ2-1	few	TRBV7-6	TRBD2	TGTGCCAGCAGTTCCGGGAGGAATGAGCAGTTCTTC	CASSSGRNEQFF
TRBJ1-2	NA	TRBV11-2	TRBD1	TGTGCCAGCAGCGGGACAGGGGGCTGGGGCTACACCTTC	CASSGTGGWGYTF
TRBJ1-4	NA	TRBV2	NA	TGTGCCAGCAGTGAAAGGGGGGAAAAACTGTTTTTT	CASSERGEKLFF
TRBJ2-7	few	TRBV30	NA	TGTGCCTGGAGTGATACAGGCTCTACGGGCTACGAGCAGTACTTC	CAWSDTGSTGYEQYF
TRBJ2-7	NA	TRBV7-9	TRBD1	TGTGCCAGCAGCCAATCTCTTATCGGGACAGCCGTTGACGAGCAGTACTTC	CASSQSLIGTAVDEQYF
TRBJ2-7	few	TRBV7-9	TRBD2	TGTGCCAGCAGTCGGACTAGCGGGTCTTCGTGGTGGGAGCAGTACTTC	CASSRTSGSSWWEQYF
TRBJ1-2	few	TRBV4-3	TRBD1	TGCGCCAGCAGCCAAGAGGGACAGGGGAACTATGGCTACACCTTC	CASSQEGQGNYGYTF
TRBJ2-2	NA	TRBV7-2	TRBD2	TGTGCCAGCAGCTTTGATAGCGGGAGCCGGGAGCTGTTTTTT	CASSFDSGSRELFF
TRBJ2-1	few	TRBV14	TRBD2	TGTGCCAGCAGCCAAGGTTTATGGCGCGGGAGGGCCAATGAGCAGTTCTTC	CASSQGLWRGRANEQFF
TRBJ1-1	NA	TRBV7-2	TRBD1	TGTGCCAGCAGCTTGCGGCGGGACAGGCTTAGCACTGAAGCTTTCTTT	CASSLRRDRLSTEAFF
TRBJ2-5	few	TRBV2	NA	TGTGCCAGCAGTTTCGAGGCGGGGGAGACCCAGTACTTC	CASSFEAGETQYF
TRBJ2-1	few	TRBV29-1	NA	TGCAGCCTTGGAGGGTTCGACAATGAGCAGTTCTTC	CSLGGFDNEQFF
TRBJ1-1	NA	TRBV30	NA	TGTGCCTGGAGCCGCTACGGGAGGAACACTGAAGCTTTCTTT	CAWSRYGRNTEAFF
TRBJ2-1	NA	TRBV4-2	NA	TGTGCCAGCAGCTCCGTAAGGGGGGGGAGGGGCGATGAGCAGTTCTTC	CASSSVRGGRGDEQFF
TRBJ2-3	few	TRBV30	TRBD2	TGTGCCTGGAGTGCGGGACTAGCGGCCGACACAGATACGCAGTATTTT	CAWSAGLAADTDTQYF
TRBJ1-1	few	TRBV29-1	NA	TGCAGCGCCGTAGGACAACTGAACACTGAAGCTTTCTTT	CSAVGQLNTEAFF
TRBJ2-3	NA	TRBV11-1	TRBD2	TGTGCCAGCAGCTTTAGAGGACTAGCGGGCGGCACAGATACGCAGTATTTT	CASSFRGLAGGTDTQYF
TRBJ2-2	NA	TRBV29-1	TRBD1	TGCAGCGTGTCGACAGGGACGAACACCGGGGAGCTGTTTTTT	CSVSTGTNTGELFF
TRBJ1-2	few	TRBV5-4	NA	TGTGCCAGCAGCTACCAGCGGGGGGATGGCTACACCTTC	CASSYQRGDGYTF
TRBJ2-4	few	TRBV14	NA	TGTGCCAGCAGCCAAGATATCCGGACATCCAAAAACATTCAGTACTTC	CASSQDIRTSKNIQYF
TRBJ1-4	once	TRBV30	NA	TGTGCCTGGAGGGGCAGGGTGAATGAAAAACTGTTTTTT	CAWRGRVNEKLFF
TRBJ2-2	few	TRBV25-1	NA	TGTGCCACCTCACCAGCAGGGGTGGGGCCCGGGGAGCTGTTTTTT	CATSPAGVGPGELFF
TRBJ2-1	few	TRBV10-3	TRBD2	TGTGCCATCGGGGGACTAGCCTATGAGCAGTTCTTC	CAIGGLAYEQFF
TRBJ2-7	few	TRBV27	NA	TGTGCCAGCAGTTTCTCGGACAGGGAGGGCGAGCAGTACTTC	CASSFSDREGEQYF
TRBJ1-1	NA	TRBV11-2	NA	TGTGCCAGCAGCCTGTGGGGAGGGCCAGCCGCTTTCTTT	CASSLWGGPAAFF
TRBJ2-1	NA	TRBV4-1	NA	TGCGCCAGCAGCCAACCAGGAATGGGCAATGAGCAGTTCTTC	CASSQPGMGNEQFF
TRBJ2-7	once	TRBV15	TRBD1	TGTGCCACCAGCAGTGGACAGGGGGCGCTTGAGCAGTACTTC	CATSSGQGALEQYF